The T cell receptor beta chain described here comes from a study of cytomegalovirus exposure and HLA in healthy donors listed by TCRdb under 2017. For the study in its entirety: According to a later analysis, the approximately 130 validation repertoires were produced on the same platform as the 700 or so repertoires of the first cohort. The study was designed to test whether signatures of past pathogen exposure could be identified by cataloging public T cell receptors. A separate validation cohort of roughly 120 different subjects was used in addition to the roughly 700-subject first cohort. The study combined high-throughput TCR immunosequencing, statistical association of individual TCRs with disease status, and machine learning to predict cytomegalovirus infection status. Beyond this particular receptor, the publication reports: A later analysis lacked HLA typing for the validation cohort, so it scored co-occurrence in that cohort across all 110 or so repertoires. Of the cluster scores, 85% to 95% were above 0 in a later analysis, which found that TCRs clustered in the first cohort also tended to co-occur in the 95 to 150 validation repertoires. Most TCR sequences were observed very rarely across donors, whereas some public TCRs were present in many individuals. According to the authors, the approach could potentially be generalized to other disease states and immunological phenotypes. The study listed 164 TCR beta chains as associated with cytomegalovirus. Cytomegalovirus status was reported to be diagnosed by the classifier with high specificity and sensitivity in both the original and validation cohorts. Three of the identified cytomegalovirus-associated TCR beta chains were confirmed in vitro to be specific for cytomegalovirus antigens.

Preparation of the library involved the immunoSEQ multiplex PCR assay. As for the original processing: A statistical classification framework was developed to diagnose cytomegalovirus status using the catalog of TCR beta chain sequences. What TCRdb holds here is the immuneACCESS table cut down to in-frame rearrangements. Part of the clones is not present; checked against another copy, under half of the missing clones reflect an unresolved V gene, and the others are unexplained. V, J and clone size are those of that table, while D and trimming were read from the DNA. For this sample there are under 80,000 clones; approximately 93% appear just once. Together, the top ten hold approximately 3.4% of the sample. V and J are truncated by 3 bases and 7 bases respectively, leaving an intervening sequence of 10 bases. The CDR3 contains 13 residues, cysteine and phenylalanine counted. Only the CDR3 region is kept as DNA, spanning 39 bases read in frame from base 1. For CDR1 and CDR2, the germline V gene lists ENHRY and SYGVKD.

Separate from the roughly 650-subject first cohort, the validation cohort of 95 to 150 subjects was the group to which the donors belonged. Regarding this clone: It lacks a known antigen. No much larger clone exists at a distance of one base, and base qualities are not known.

The sequencing input was PBMCs. The rearrangement joined TRBV10-3 to TRBJ1-5; the D region possibly corresponds to TRBD1 (5 bases align). The TCR sequence derives from a woman aged 18 to 35 in good health and CMV-seropositive. The nucleotide sequence reads TGTGCCATCAGTGAAGGGGATAGGCAGCCCCAGCATTTT. Translated, it reads CAISEGDRQPQHF.